This T cell receptor (beta chain) was sequenced in a study of neurological immune-mediated disorders. For the unsorted libraries, 2 million PBMCs stored at -80 C served as input. Trimming left V 5 bases short and J 0 bases short, with 5 bases between. The CDR3 has 12 residues. CDR1 and CDR2 (germline): MDHEN, SYDVKM. Points from the study as a whole: CDR3 amino acid sequences of expanded clones were not shared across subjects, a result suggesting private repertoires in all groups. One related-CDR3 cluster, which may be a signature, held the repertoires of 18 of 34 multiple sclerosis patients after phylogenetic grouping.

This clonotype came up a few times. Its antigen remains unknown. The output of every sequencing run, over 190 million TCR-beta sequences, came from 15-18 subjects. From the 5' RACE reads, TCRdb called clonotypes with MiXCR, one entry per CDR3 protein. The table includes under 70,000 distinct CDR3 sequences, 3% to 4% detected once. The receptor was derived from a woman aged 55-75 years with multiple sclerosis. Material: PBMCs. The V gene is TRBV28, the J gene TRBJ2-7, with D unresolved. The CDR3 region is CASSTSSYEQYF. In DNA, the CDR3 is TGTGCCAGCAGTACCAGCTCCTACGAGCAGTACTTC.